The entry below describes one T cell receptor beta chain. The method was immunoSEQ multiplex PCR; TCRdb's version includes in-frame clones alone and lacks a portion of them. This repertoire shows a few hundred thousand clones, over 50% found once; its top ten account for 11%. The data derive from a study of shared clonotypes between healthy human individuals. Deletions cut 4 bases from V and 1 base from J, with 7 bases between. Germline values: CDR1 SQVTM, CDR2 ANQGSEA. CDR3 size: 13 residues. The chain uses TRBV29-1 and TRBJ1-4, with unresolved D. The material sequenced was memory CD4+ T cells sorted from blood. Subset here: CD45RA-negative fraction. The TCR was taken from a man aged 25-45 years in good health. CDR3 sequence reads: CSVGAGTNEKLFF. The CDR3 region has the DNA TGCAGCGTTGGGGCGGGAACTAATGAAAAACTGTTTTTT.